This TCR beta chain was identified during a study of T cell responses to AZD1222 COVID-19 vaccine (dated by TCRdb to about 2021). Background on the whole study: TCR sequencing covered over 230 trial participants: about 210 given two doses of AZD1222 and approximately 25 given two doses of MenACWY control vaccine. Enrollment into the trials was organized by age into subgroups of 18-55, 56-69 and 70-plus years, and those subgroups contained roughly 160, 29 and 62 TCR-sequenced participants, respectively. Overall study outcomes, separate from this receptor: Most participants were white British and females outnumbered males, and the authors suggested that clonal diversity may have been underestimated. Because no samples from the day 14 peak response were available, repertoires could be characterized only after the peak T cell response. CD4 TCRs associated with the vaccine covered the entire spike protein, and the dominant responses were in regions 160-218 and 743-854. Reportedly, close to half of the unique spike-specific TCRs recognized epitopes lying outside the regions that are mutated in the B.1.351 and B.1.1.7 variants. A significant rise in spike-specific TCR breadth and depth was observed after two AZD1222 doses relative to day 0 and relative to MenACWY recipients. Conclusions about previously exposed vaccinees were limited because only six AZD1222 recipients were SARS-CoV-2 seropositive at baseline. In the small 56-69-year group, the increase in depth fell short of significance, most likely because of low power.

Read against the paper, the sample's time point label means: about 28 days (+/-7) after the second vaccine dose. Because spike-specific TCR depth and breadth did not differ between the two schedules, AZD1222 recipients who got a second dose at roughly 4 weeks were pooled with those who got a second dose at roughly 12 weeks. Samples from vaccinated people were obtained from the UK trials COV001 and COV002, which included a single-blind randomized controlled phase 2/3 trial of AZD1222 (ChAdOx1 nCoV-19) in healthy adults. For TCRbeta chain sequencing, PBMC samples from trial participants were taken at day 0 and at day 28 after the second dose. The germline V gene specifies SGHRS as CDR1 and YFSETQ as CDR2. The V end gives up 2 bases and the J end 3 bases, leaving 5 bases in the junction not matched to a gene. Its CDR3 holds 15 amino acids, cysteine through phenylalanine. Only the CDR3 DNA is retained, 45 bases long and in frame from the first base.

The CDR3 regions of human TCRbeta chains were subjected to immunosequencing. Per the original workflow: TCRs in the repertoires were compared against a reference library of SARS-CoV-2-specific TCRs that had been generated with the MIRA antigen-specificity platform. Breadth meant the fraction of unique TCRs that were SARS-CoV-2-associated, whereas depth meant the fraction of total T cells that were SARS-CoV-2-associated. Using the MIRA data, each spike-specific TCR was mapped to the spike region that the TCR reacts to and placed in a CD4 or CD8 class. Log10-transformed breadth and depth values were compared by one-way ANOVA with Sidak's multiple comparisons tests. TCRdb carries this immuneACCESS record with in-frame sequences only. Its versions omit some clonotypes, under half of them owing to an unresolved V gene in the studies checked, with the rest unexplained. The V and J calls and clone size are taken from that table; D and trimming were inferred from the DNA. The sample contains more than 70,000 clones, 85% to 95% of them found a single time. The ten top clones hold about 30% of the sample.

This clone showed up just a few times. What antigen it recognizes has not been identified. No qualities accompany the bases; no much larger clone lies one base away. The sample in question was peripheral blood, obtained 28 days after the second AZD1222 dose. The chain employs TRBV5-1 and TRBJ1-5; 7 bases in the junction line up with TRBD1. This clonotype originated in an adult who received the AZD1222 COVID-19 vaccine. The CDR3 protein is CASSFSGGNNQPQHF. Here is the DNA: TGCGCCAGCAGCTTTTCAGGGGGGAACAATCAGCCCCAGCATTTT.